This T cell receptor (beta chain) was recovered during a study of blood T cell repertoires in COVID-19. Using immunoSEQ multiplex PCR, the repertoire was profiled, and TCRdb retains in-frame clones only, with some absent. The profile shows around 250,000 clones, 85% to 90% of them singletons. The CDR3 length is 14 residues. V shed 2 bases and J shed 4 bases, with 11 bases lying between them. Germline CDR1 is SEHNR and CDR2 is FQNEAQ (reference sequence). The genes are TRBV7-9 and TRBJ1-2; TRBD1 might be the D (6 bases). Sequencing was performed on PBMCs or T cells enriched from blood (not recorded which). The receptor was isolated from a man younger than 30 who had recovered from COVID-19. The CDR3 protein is CASSLIQGFYGYTF. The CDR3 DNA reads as TGTGCCAGCAGCTTAATACAGGGCTTCTATGGCTACACCTTC.